The rows below give T cell receptor beta chains drawn from one sample of a study of CD8 T cells in ankylosing spondylitis. TCRdb called the 5' RACE reads again in MiXCR, with one record for every CDR3 protein. The data hold some 450,000 distinct CDR3 sequences, with over 15% observed a single time. Source material: blood, either unsorted or a sorted T cell fraction (not recorded which). These TCRs come from a male donor with ankylosing spondylitis. The CDR3 runs from the conserved cysteine through the conserved F or W. A D gene is named only where the DNA matches it firmly. Rows may omit the clone size; those that give it use once, few, many or a size class.

TRBV6-1	few	TRBJ2-3	NA	CASSGWTEQKDTQYF	TGTGCCAGCAGTGGGTGGACAGAACAAAAAGATACGCAGTATTTT
TRBV18	NA	TRBJ2-2	TRBD1	CASSPRDRGNTGELFF	TGTGCCAGCTCACCCCGGGACAGGGGGAACACCGGGGAGCTGTTTTTT
TRBV11-3	few	TRBJ2-1	NA	CASSSGTYNEQFF	TGTGCCAGCAGCTCCGGGACTTACAATGAGCAGTTCTTC
TRBV5-6	NA	TRBJ1-6	TRBD1	CASSSLGQGARSPLHF	TGTGCCAGCAGCTCACTGGGACAGGGGGCGAGGTCACCCCTCCACTTT
TRBV7-2	NA	TRBJ2-1	TRBD2	CASGPGGSYNEQFF	TGTGCCAGCGGCCCGGGGGGCTCCTACAATGAGCAGTTCTTC
TRBV29-1	NA	TRBJ2-3	NA	CSGAGNTDTQYF	TGCAGCGGGGCCGGTAACACAGATACGCAGTATTTT
TRBV6-1	NA	TRBJ2-1	NA	CASRQTMSSYNEQFF	TGTGCCAGCAGACAAACCATGAGCTCCTACAATGAGCAGTTCTTC
TRBV7-6	NA	TRBJ2-2	NA	CASSLFGEQAMTGELFF	TGTGCCAGCAGCTTATTTGGAGAACAGGCTATGACCGGGGAGCTGTTTTTT
TRBV7-9	once	TRBJ1-6	TRBD1	CASSEGTGSPLHF	TGTGCCAGCAGCGAAGGGACAGGTTCACCCCTCCACTTT
TRBV5-5	few	TRBJ1-3	NA	CASSSDQARGNTIYF	TGTGCCAGCAGTTCAGATCAGGCGAGAGGAAACACCATATATTTT